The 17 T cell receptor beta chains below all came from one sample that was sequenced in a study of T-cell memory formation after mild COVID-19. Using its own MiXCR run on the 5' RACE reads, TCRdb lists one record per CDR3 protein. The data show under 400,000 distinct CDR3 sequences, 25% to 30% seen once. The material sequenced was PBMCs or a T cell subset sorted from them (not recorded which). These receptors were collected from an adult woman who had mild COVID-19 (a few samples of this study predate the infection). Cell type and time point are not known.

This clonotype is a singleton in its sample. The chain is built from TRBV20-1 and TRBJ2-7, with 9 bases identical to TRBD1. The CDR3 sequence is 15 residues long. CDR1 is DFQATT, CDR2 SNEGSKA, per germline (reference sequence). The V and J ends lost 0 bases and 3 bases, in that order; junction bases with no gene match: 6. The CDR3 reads CSARDWRDRDYEQYF. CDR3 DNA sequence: TGCAGTGCTAGAGATTGGCGGGACAGGGACTACGAGCAGTACTTC.

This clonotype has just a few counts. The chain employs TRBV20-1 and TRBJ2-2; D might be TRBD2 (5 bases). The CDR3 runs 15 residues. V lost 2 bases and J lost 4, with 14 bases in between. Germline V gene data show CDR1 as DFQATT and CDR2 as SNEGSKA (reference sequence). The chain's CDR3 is CSARKPGLFTGELFF. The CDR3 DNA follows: TGCAGTGCTAGAAAGCCTGGACTCTTCACCGGGGAGCTGTTTTTT.

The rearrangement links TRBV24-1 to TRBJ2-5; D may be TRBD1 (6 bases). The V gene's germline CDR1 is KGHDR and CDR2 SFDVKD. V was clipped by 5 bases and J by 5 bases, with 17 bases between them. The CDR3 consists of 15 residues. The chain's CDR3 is CATSAGHSSQETQYF. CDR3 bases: TGTGCCACCAGTGCGGGACATTCTTCGCAGGAGACCCAGTACTTC.

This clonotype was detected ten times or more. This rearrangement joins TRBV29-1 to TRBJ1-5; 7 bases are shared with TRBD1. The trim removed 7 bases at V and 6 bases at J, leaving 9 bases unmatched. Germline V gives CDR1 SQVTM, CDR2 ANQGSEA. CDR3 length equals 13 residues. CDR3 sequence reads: CSARQGESQPQHF. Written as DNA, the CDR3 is TGCAGCGCTAGACAGGGAGAAAGTCAGCCCCAGCATTTT.

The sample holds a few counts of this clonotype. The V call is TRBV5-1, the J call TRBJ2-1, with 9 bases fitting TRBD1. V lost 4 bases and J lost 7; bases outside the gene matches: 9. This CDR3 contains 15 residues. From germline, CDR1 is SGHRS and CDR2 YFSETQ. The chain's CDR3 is CASSRGQGEWNEQFF. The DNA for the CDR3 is TGCGCCAGCAGCAGGGGACAGGGAGAGTGGAATGAGCAGTTCTTC.

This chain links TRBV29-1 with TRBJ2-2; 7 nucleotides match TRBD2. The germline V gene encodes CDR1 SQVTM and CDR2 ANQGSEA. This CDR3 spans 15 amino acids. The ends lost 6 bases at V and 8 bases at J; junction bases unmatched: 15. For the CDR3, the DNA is TGCAGCGTCCTGAGGACTAGTCAGAGGAGGGGGGAGCTGTTTTTT. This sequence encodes CSVLRTSQRRGELFF.

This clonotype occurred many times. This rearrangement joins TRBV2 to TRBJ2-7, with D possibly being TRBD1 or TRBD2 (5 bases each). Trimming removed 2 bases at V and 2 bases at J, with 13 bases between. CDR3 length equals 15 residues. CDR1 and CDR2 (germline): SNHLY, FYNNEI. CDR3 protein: CASSESRDGAYEQYF. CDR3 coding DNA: TGTGCCAGCAGTGAATCCCGGGACGGAGCCTACGAGCAGTACTTC.

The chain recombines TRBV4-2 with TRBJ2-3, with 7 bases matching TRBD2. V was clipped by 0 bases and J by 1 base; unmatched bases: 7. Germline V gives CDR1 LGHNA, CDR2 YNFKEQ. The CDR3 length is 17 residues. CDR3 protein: CASSQDFQREGTDTQYF. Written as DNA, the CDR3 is TGTGCCAGCAGCCAAGATTTCCAGCGGGAAGGCACAGATACGCAGTATTTT.

CDR3 in amino acids: CSVEDGYTEAFF. In DNA, the CDR3 is TGCAGCGTTGAAGATGGGTACACTGAAGCTTTCTTT. The chain carries TRBV29-1 and TRBJ1-1; no clear D gene. There are 12 residues in the CDR3. Germline V gene data show CDR1 as SQVTM and CDR2 as ANQGSEA. V was pared by 0 bases and J by 3 bases, with 5 bases between.

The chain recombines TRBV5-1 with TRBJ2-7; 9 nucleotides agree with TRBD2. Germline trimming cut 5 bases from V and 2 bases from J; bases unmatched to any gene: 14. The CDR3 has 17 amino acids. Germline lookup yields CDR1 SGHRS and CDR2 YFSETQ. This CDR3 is CASRTTPGLAETYEQYF. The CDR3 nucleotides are TGCGCCAGCAGAACTACTCCGGGACTAGCCGAGACCTACGAGCAGTACTTC. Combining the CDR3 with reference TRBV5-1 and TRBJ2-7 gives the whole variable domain KAGVTQTPRYLIKTRGQQVTLSCSPISGHRSVSWYQQTPGQGLQFLFEYFSETQRNKGNFPGRFSGRQFSNSRSEMNVSTLELGDSALYLCASRTTPGLAETYEQYFGPGTRLTVT.

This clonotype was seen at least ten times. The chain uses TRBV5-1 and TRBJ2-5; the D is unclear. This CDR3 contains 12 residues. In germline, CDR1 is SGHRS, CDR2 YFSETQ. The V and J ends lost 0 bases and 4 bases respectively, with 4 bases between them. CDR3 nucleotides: TGCGCCAGCAGCTTGGGGGCAGAGACCCAGTACTTC. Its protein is CASSLGAETQYF.

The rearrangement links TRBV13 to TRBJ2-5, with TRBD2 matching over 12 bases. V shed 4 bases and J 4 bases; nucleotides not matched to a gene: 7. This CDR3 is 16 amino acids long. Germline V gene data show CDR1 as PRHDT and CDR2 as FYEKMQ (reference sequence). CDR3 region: CASSSRLAGALETQYF. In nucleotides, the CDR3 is TGTGCCAGCAGCTCCAGACTAGCGGGAGCATTAGAGACCCAGTACTTC.

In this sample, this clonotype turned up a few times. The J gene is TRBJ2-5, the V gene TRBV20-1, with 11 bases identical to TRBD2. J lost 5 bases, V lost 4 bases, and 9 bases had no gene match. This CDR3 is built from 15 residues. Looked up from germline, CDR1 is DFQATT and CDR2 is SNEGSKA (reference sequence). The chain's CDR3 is CSATVAGGPYETQYF. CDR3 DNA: TGCAGTGCTACGGTAGCGGGGGGGCCGTATGAGACCCAGTACTTC.

DNA of the CDR3: TGTGCCAGCAGCCAAGGGGCTAGCGGGGGGGCCACGCAGTATTTT. This sequence encodes CASSQGASGGATQYF. This rearrangement joins TRBV3-1 to TRBJ2-3, with 12 bases identical to TRBD2. V shed 1 base, J shed 9 bases, and the junction held 5 bases outside the gene matches. CDR3 length equals 15 residues. Germline V gives CDR1 LGHDT, CDR2 YNNKEL (reference sequence).

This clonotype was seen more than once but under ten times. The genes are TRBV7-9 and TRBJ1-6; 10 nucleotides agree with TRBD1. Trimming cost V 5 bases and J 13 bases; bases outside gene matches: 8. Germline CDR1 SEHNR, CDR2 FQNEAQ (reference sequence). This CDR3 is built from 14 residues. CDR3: CASSLGQGVVPLHF. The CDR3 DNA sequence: TGTGCCAGCAGCCTAGGACAGGGGGTTGTCCCCCTCCACTTT.

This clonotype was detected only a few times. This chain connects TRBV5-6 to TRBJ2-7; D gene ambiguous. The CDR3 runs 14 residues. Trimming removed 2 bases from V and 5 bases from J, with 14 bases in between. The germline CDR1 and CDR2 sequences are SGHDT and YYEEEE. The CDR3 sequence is CASSFSRGWDEQYF. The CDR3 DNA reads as TGTGCCAGCAGCTTCAGCAGAGGCTGGGACGAGCAGTACTTC.

The CDR3 sequence: CASSSTPGQLYEQYF. DNA of the CDR3: TGTGCCAGCAGCTCAACTCCGGGACAGCTCTACGAGCAGTACTTC. The V gene is TRBV7-8, the J gene TRBJ2-7, with 7 bases that match TRBD1. Germline loops: CDR1 SGHVS, CDR2 FQNEAQ. This CDR3 has 15 amino acids. V was pared by 4 bases and J by 3 bases, with 9 bases of the junction left unmatched. Full variable domain (remainder filled in from reference TRBV7-8 and TRBJ2-7): GAGVSQSPRYKVAKRGQDVALRCDPISGHVSLFWYQQALGQGPEFLTYFQNEAQLDKSGLPSDRFFAERPEGSVSTLKIQRTQQEDSAVYLCASSSTPGQLYEQYFGPGTRLTVT.